What follows describes a single T cell receptor (beta chain). This sample is part of a study of cytotoxic CD8 clonotypes in ibrutinib-treated CLL. In germline, CDR1 is MNHEY, CDR2 SMNVEV (reference sequence). This CDR3 region has 15 residues. Trimming pared 0 bases from V and 2 bases from J, leaving 10 bases between. Libraries were prepared by immunoSEQ multiplex PCR; TCRdb keeps only in-frame clonotypes and omits some of them. The sample includes about 140,000 clones, 65% to 85% of them seen just once. The TCR was taken from a human donor with chronic lymphocytic leukemia. V usage is TRBV27 and J usage is TRBJ2-5; unclear D gene. This specimen consisted of PBMCs, obtained after 36 months of ibrutinib treatment. CDR3 coding DNA: TGTGCCAGCAGTTTATCGAGTTGGGGACAAGAGACCCAGTACTTC. Translation gives CASSLSSWGQETQYF.